This is a list of T cell receptor beta chains from one sample in a study of blood T cells in healthy people across ages. Using its own MiXCR run on the 5' RACE reads, TCRdb lists one record per CDR3 protein. The sample has 550,000 to 700,000 distinct CDR3 sequences, approximately 30% seen once. Sequencing was carried out using blood. The receptors stem from a woman aged 70-85 years in good health. CDR3s include the opening cysteine and the closing phenylalanine or tryptophan. D genes are given only for firm matches. The size field is filled for only some rows; it gives once, few, many or a size class.

>NA|TRBV20-1|TRBJ1-2|TRBD1
TGCAGTGCAAAACCGCCGGGACAGAACTATGGCTACACCTTC
CSAKPPGQNYGYTF
>few|TRBV3-1|TRBJ2-5|TRBD2
TGTGCCAGCAGCCTACCTAGCGGAAGCCAAGAGACCCAGTACTTC
CASSLPSGSQETQYF
>few|TRBV11-2|TRBJ2-3|TRBD2
TGTGCCAGCAGCCGAGAAATAGCGGGGGGCCCGGATACGCAGTATTTT
CASSREIAGGPDTQYF
>many|TRBV5-1|TRBJ2-6|NA
TGCGCCAGCAGCTTGAACGGTAACTCTGGGGCCAACGTCCTGACTTTC
CASSLNGNSGANVLTF
>NA|TRBV4-2|TRBJ2-3|TRBD2
TGTGCCAGCAGGCACTGGTTTAGATTGGCTAGCGGGGGGAGCGGAGAAAGAGATACGCAGTATTTT
CASRHWFRLASGGSGERDTQYF
>many|TRBV5-1|TRBJ1-1|NA
TGCGCCAGCAGCTTGGAACCTAGAGCAACTGAAGCTTTCTTT
CASSLEPRATEAFF
>NA|TRBV7-9|TRBJ2-5|NA
TGTGCCAGCAGCTTGACCGGGACACATGGGGAGACCCAGTACTTC
CASSLTGTHGETQYF
>few|TRBV20-1|TRBJ2-1|TRBD2
TGCAGTGCTAGAGGGTCTAGCGGGGGATACTCCACTTACAATAAGCAGTTCTTC
CSARGSSGGYSTYNKQFF
>few|TRBV5-1|TRBJ2-1|NA
TGCGCCAGCAGCTTGGGTTCACAGACCTACAATGAGCAGTTCTTC
CASSLGSQTYNEQFF
>NA|TRBV7-3|TRBJ1-5|TRBD1
TGTGCCAGCAGCCGAACCAGGGGGGAGCCCCAGCATTTT
CASSRTRGEPQHF
>NA|TRBV20-1|TRBJ2-1|TRBD2
TGCAGTGCTAGCCCTCTAGCGGGGGGTTTCAATGAGCAGTTCTTC
CSASPLAGGFNEQFF
>many|TRBV5-5|TRBJ1-4|NA
TGTGCCAGCAGCTCCCTCGGGACTAATGAAAAACTGTTTTTT
CASSSLGTNEKLFF
>many|TRBV4-2|TRBJ2-3|NA
TGTGCCAGCAGCGGGGGGAGCACAGATACGCAGTATTTT
CASSGGSTDTQYF
>NA|TRBV6-6|TRBJ2-1|TRBD1
TGTGCCATCTCCAAATGGGGACAGGGGGCCGATGAGCAGTTCTTC
CAISKWGQGADEQFF
>few|TRBV20-1|TRBJ1-3|TRBD1
TGCAGTGCTTGGACAGGGAGCTCTGGAAACACCATATATTTT
CSAWTGSSGNTIYF
>NA|TRBV12-3/TRBV12-4|TRBJ2-2|NA
TGTGCCAGCGGTGCTGAGGTTACCGCGAACACCGGGGAGCTGTTTTTT
CASGAEVTANTGELFF
>few|TRBV7-2|TRBJ1-4|NA
TGTGCCAGCACCAAACGGGGGGGCTGGAGTGAAAAACTGTTTTTT
CASTKRGGWSEKLFF
>NA|TRBV20-1|TRBJ2-5|TRBD2
TGCAGTGCTGATAGCGGGGGTCAAGAGACCCAGTACTTC
CSADSGGQETQYF
>few|TRBV7-2|TRBJ2-1|TRBD2
TGTGCCAGCAGCTTCCTACTAGCGGGGGTAAATGAGCAGTTCTTC
CASSFLLAGVNEQFF
>few|TRBV2|TRBJ2-5|NA
TGTGCCAGCAGTGAAGGTGTGGAGGGGTTCCAAGAGACCCAGTACTTC
CASSEGVEGFQETQYF
>once|TRBV4-3|TRBJ2-1|NA
TGCGCCAGCAGCGAGGGGGGACTAATTTTCTTC
CASSEGGLIFF
>NA|TRBV14|TRBJ2-7|NA
TGTGCCAGCAGAAGGATCGCCTACGAGCAGTACTTC
CASRRIAYEQYF
>NA|TRBV6-1|TRBJ2-7|NA
TGTGCCAGCAGGTTACCACAGGACTACGAGCAGTACTTC
CASRLPQDYEQYF
>NA|TRBV4-2|TRBJ2-7|NA
TGTGCCAGCAGCCAAGAAGGGCGGGCTAGCTCCTACGAGCAGTACTTC
CASSQEGRASSYEQYF
>NA|TRBV6-2/TRBV6-3|TRBJ1-1|TRBD1
TGTGCCAGCAGTACGGGACAGCGAGAAGCTTTCTTT
CASSTGQREAFF
>NA|TRBV20-1|TRBJ2-7|NA
TGCAGTGCTAGAGATTCACAGCGGCATACCTACGAGCAGTACTTC
CSARDSQRHTYEQYF
>NA|TRBV6-6|TRBJ2-6|NA
TGTGCCAGCTCTAGGGGCTTAACTGGGGCCAACGTCCTGACTTTC
CASSRGLTGANVLTF
>few|TRBV3-1|TRBJ2-1|NA
TGTGCCAGCAGCCACCCTAAAAATGAGCAGTTCTTC
CASSHPKNEQFF
>few|TRBV20-1|TRBJ2-3|NA
TGCAGTGCCCCCCCGGCTAGCGGCACAGATACGCAGTATTTT
CSAPPASGTDTQYF
>few|TRBV12-3/TRBV12-4|TRBJ2-7|TRBD1
TGTGCCAGCAGGCGCCGACAGGGAGAGCAGTACTTC
CASRRRQGEQYF
>NA|TRBV2|TRBJ2-5|TRBD2
TGTGCCAGCAGTGAAATGGCTAGCGGAGAGACCCAGTACTTC
CASSEMASGETQYF
>NA|TRBV29-1|TRBJ2-5|TRBD2
TGCAGCGTTGAAGGGCTAGCGGGCCAAGAGACCCAGTACTTC
CSVEGLAGQETQYF
>NA|TRBV12-3/TRBV12-4|TRBJ2-1|TRBD2
TGTGCCAGCAGTTTAGATCTAGCGGCAATCAATAAGCAGTTCTTC
CASSLDLAAINKQFF
>few|TRBV5-1|TRBJ2-5|TRBD2
TGCGCCAGCAGCTCTAGCGGGGGGGCAAAAGAGACCCAGTACTTC
CASSSSGGAKETQYF